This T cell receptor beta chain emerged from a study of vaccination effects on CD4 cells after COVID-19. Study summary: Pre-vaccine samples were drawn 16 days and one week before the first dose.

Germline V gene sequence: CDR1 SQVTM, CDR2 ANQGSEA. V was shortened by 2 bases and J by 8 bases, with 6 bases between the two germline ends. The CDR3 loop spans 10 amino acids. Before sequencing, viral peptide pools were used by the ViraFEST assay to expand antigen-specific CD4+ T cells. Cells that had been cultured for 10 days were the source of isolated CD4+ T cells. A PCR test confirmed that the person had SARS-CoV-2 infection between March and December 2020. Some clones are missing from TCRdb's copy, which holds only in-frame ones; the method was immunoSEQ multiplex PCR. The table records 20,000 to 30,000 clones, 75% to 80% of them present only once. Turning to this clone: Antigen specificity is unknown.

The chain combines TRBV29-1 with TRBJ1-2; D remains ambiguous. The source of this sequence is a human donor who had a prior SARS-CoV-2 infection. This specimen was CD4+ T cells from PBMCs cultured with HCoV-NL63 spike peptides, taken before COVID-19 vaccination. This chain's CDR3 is CSVEFGGYTF. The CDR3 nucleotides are TGCAGCGTTGAATTTGGAGGCTACACCTTC.